This T cell receptor (beta chain) originates from a study of regulatory T cells in long-lasting Graves disease. Sequencing libraries for TCR beta were prepared with iRepertoire HTBI primers and Arm-PCR of CDR3 regions. Using its own MiXCR run on the multiplex PCR reads, TCRdb lists one record per CDR3 protein. The repertoire holds about 450,000 distinct CDR3 sequences, with about a quarter as singletons. Time point defined: persistent/refractory GD, antithyroid drugs over 5 years with positive TRAb. The authors made the TCR library using RNA they extracted from PBMCs. Patients met American Thyroid Association criteria for Graves' disease. Recruitment took place at an endocrinology department in Xi'an, China. Roughly 10 milliliters of peripheral blood were taken and placed in EDTA tubes. A note on this clonotype: Its cognate antigen is unknown.

Study-wide points: Repertoires from persistent disease leaned toward TRBV28, TRBJ1-2 and TRBJ2-5.

V lost 2 bases and J lost 7, with 6 bases in between. CDR1 is SEHNR, CDR2 FQNEAQ, per germline (reference sequence). There are 12 residues in the CDR3. The chain uses TRBV7-9 and TRBJ2-1; D remains unclear. The TCR sequence derives from a female donor with Graves disease. The sequencing used peripheral blood mononuclear cells (PBMCs), collected when the disease was refractory, from a patient treated with antithyroid drugs. The CDR3 loop is CASSLTANEQFF. DNA of the CDR3: TGTGCCAGCAGCTTAACGGCGAATGAGCAGTTCTTC.